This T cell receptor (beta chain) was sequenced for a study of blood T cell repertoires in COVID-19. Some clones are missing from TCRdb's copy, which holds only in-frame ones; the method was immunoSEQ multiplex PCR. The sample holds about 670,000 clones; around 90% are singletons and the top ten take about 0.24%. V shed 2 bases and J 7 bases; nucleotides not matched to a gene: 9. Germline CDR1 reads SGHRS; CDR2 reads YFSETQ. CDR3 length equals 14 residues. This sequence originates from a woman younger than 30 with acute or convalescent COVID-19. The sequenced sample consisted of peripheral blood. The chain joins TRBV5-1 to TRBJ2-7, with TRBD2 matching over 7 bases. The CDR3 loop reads CASSLGDYLFEQYF. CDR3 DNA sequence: TGCGCCAGCAGCTTAGGGGACTATCTCTTTGAGCAGTACTTC.